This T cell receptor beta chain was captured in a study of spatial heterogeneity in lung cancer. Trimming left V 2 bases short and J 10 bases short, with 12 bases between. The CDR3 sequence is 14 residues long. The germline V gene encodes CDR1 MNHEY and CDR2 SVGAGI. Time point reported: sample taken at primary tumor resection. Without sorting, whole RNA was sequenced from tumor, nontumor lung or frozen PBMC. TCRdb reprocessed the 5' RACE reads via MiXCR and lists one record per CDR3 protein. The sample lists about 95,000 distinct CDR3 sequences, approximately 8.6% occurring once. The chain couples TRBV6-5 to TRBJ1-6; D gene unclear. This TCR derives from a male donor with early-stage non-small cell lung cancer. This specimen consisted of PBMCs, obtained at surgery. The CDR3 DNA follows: TGTGCCAGCAGTTACGGGCAGTTTGGATCACCCCTCCACTTT. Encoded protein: CASSYGQFGSPLHF.